These T cell receptor beta chains were read from a single sample in a study of shared clonotypes between healthy human individuals. Clones were sequenced by immunoSEQ multiplex PCR, and TCRdb holds only the in-frame ones, with some missing. The sample carries around 1 million clones, around three quarters recorded once. Input material: memory CD4+ T cells sorted from blood. These receptors came from a young man in good health. The CDR3 runs from the conserved cysteine through the conserved F or W.

v_gene	CDR3aa
TRBV7-2	CASSSGQGRGEKLFF
TRBV29-1	CSVQQVITDTQYF
TRBV7-2	CASSLETVGGYTF
TRBV7-8	CASSLAGRAVSYEQYF
TRBV7-7	CASSLVGNTGELFF
TRBV2	CASSSDSRPNYGYTF
TRBV2	CASNGGRSTGELFF
TRBV6-1	CASSERTGGGYEQYF
TRBV7-3	CASSPTGGLSSGANVLTF
TRBV5-1	CASSLQGDSGANVLTF
TRBV4-3	CASSQVGAKQETQYF
TRBV18	CASSPTDSQSYEQYF
TRBV5-6	CASKSGGSTGELFF
TRBV5-1	CASSLSGGDTEAFF
TRBV7-2	CASSSTRNTEAFF
TRBV5-6	CASSFKLATNTGELFF
TRBV2	CASSRETGIMETQYF
TRBV30	CAWSVSAQNSPLHF